Following are 27 T cell receptor beta chains from one sample sequenced in a study of neurological immune-mediated disorders. TCRdb fed the 5' RACE reads into MiXCR, producing one record per CDR3 protein. Of about 48,000 distinct CDR3 sequences detected, 20% to 30% appear once; the ten largest clones hold about 23%. Sequencing used PBMCs. Receptor source: a woman in her sixties or seventies in good health.

The chain is built from TRBV5-1 and TRBJ1-2; D is unclear. V was trimmed by 4 bases and J by 1 base, leaving 17 bases between them. The CDR3 loop spans 16 amino acids. Germline V lookup: CDR1 SGHRS, CDR2 YFSETQ. CDR3 sequence reads: CASSPATGWRNYGYTF. CDR3 in DNA: TGCGCCAGCAGCCCGGCCACCGGGTGGCGTAACTATGGCTACACCTTC. Looking up the rest from reference TRBV5-1 and TRBJ1-2 gives the full variable domain: KAGVTQTPRYLIKTRGQQVTLSCSPISGHRSVSWYQQTPGQGLQFLFEYFSETQRNKGNFPGRFSGRQFSNSRSEMNVSTLELGDSALYLCASSPATGWRNYGYTFGSGTRLTVV.

The chain joins TRBV20-1 to TRBJ2-7, with D maybe TRBD1 (6 bases). V was pared by 6 bases and J by 2 bases, with 14 bases between. Germline V gene sequence: CDR1 DFQATT, CDR2 SNEGSKA (reference sequence). There are 13 residues in the CDR3. The CDR3 sequence: CSAGARDTYEQYV. DNA of the CDR3: TGCAGTGCAGGGGCCAGGGACACCTACGAGCAGTACGTC.

The chain links TRBV28 to TRBJ2-1, with D possibly TRBD2 on 5 matching bases. The ends were cut back, 6 bases at V and 0 bases at J, with 12 bases in the middle. The CDR3 runs to 15 residues. From germline, CDR1 is MDHEN and CDR2 SYDVKM. CDR3 protein: CASRTGISSYNEQFF. The DNA for the CDR3 is TGTGCCAGCAGGACCGGGATTAGCTCCTACAATGAGCAGTTCTTC.

V gene TRBV7-6 combines with J gene TRBJ1-1, with D hard to call. This CDR3 contains 12 residues. V shed 3 bases and J shed 5 bases, with 7 bases lying between them. CDR1 is SGHVS and CDR2 is FNYEAQ in the germline V gene. CDR3 sequence: CASSFPGTEAFF. The CDR3 region has the DNA TGTGCCAGCAGCTTTCCCGGGACTGAAGCTTTCTTT. Drawing the rest from reference TRBV7-6 and TRBJ1-1, the complete variable domain is GAGVSQSPRYKVTKRGQDVALRCDPISGHVSLYWYRQALGQGPEFLTYFNYEAQQDKSGLPNDRFSAERPEGSISTLTIQRTEQRDSAMYRCASSFPGTEAFFGQGTRLTVV.

This clonotype has a count of ten or more. J is TRBJ2-7 and V is TRBV14; 8 bases map to TRBD2. Germline V CDR1 and CDR2: SGHDN, FVKESK. Losses at the gene ends were 0 bases for V and 3 bases for J; bases not matched to a gene: 4. This CDR3 comprises 15 residues. The CDR3 is CASSQEGSGIYEQYF. DNA of the CDR3: TGTGCCAGCAGCCAAGAGGGTAGCGGGATCTACGAGCAGTACTTC.

This clonotype was detected many times. The chain is built from TRBV20-1 and TRBJ2-7; a possible D gene is TRBD2 (6 bases). Looked up from germline, CDR1 is DFQATT and CDR2 is SNEGSKA (reference sequence). The CDR3 runs 14 residues. V shed 5 bases and J shed 6 bases, with 20 bases lying between them. CDR3 DNA: TGCAGTGCTCTAACTCGTGGAGGGGTCTCCGAGCAGTACTTC. As protein: CSALTRGGVSEQYF.

This clonotype was picked up many times. The chain combines TRBV28 with TRBJ2-7; D gene ambiguous. The CDR3 spans 13 residues. The germline V gene encodes CDR1 MDHEN and CDR2 SYDVKM. V gave up 7 bases and J gave up 1 base, with 11 bases separating them. The CDR3 spells CASISRQSYEQYF. In nucleotides, the CDR3 is TGTGCCAGCATAAGCCGGCAGTCCTACGAGCAGTACTTC.

This clonotype was recorded many times. This rearrangement joins TRBV5-1 to TRBJ2-3; no firm D call. Trimming removed 6 bases at V and 0 bases at J, with 11 bases between. CDR1 is SGHRS and CDR2 is YFSETQ in the germline V gene. This CDR3 comprises 14 residues. The CDR3 region is CASTLAGSTDTQYF. CDR3 DNA sequence: TGCGCCAGCACCTTAGCCGGGAGCACAGATACGCAGTATTTT.

This rearrangement joins TRBV7-3 to TRBJ2-1, with D perhaps matching TRBD1 or TRBD2 (6 bases each). The length of the CDR3 is 14 residues. Germline CDR1 is SGHTA and CDR2 is FQGTGA. With 4 bases removed from V and 5 bases from J, the gap between germline ends came to 12 bases. CDR3 sequence (DNA): TGTGCCAGCAGCTATGGGGGGCCGAACAATGAGCAGTTCTTC. Encoded protein: CASSYGGPNNEQFF.

This clonotype was seen repeatedly, ten times or more. This chain links TRBV5-1 with TRBJ2-7; the match to TRBD2 covers 7 bases. V shed 0 bases and J 3 bases; nucleotides not matched to a gene: 6. Germline V gene sequence: CDR1 SGHRS, CDR2 YFSETQ. The CDR3 has 15 amino acids. CDR3 in DNA: TGCGCCAGCAGCTTGGGGGGGACTACGGTCTACGAGCAGTACTTC. Translation: CASSLGGTTVYEQYF.

This clonotype has a count of ten or more. The J gene is TRBJ2-3, the V gene TRBV25-1, with TRBD2 identical over 7 bases. The junction had 10 bases not matched to a gene; V was cut back by 4 bases and J by 3 bases. This CDR3 region has 16 residues. The germline gives CDR1 MGHDK, CDR2 SYGVNS. The CDR3 DNA sequence: TGTGCCAGCAGTGCCCTAACTAGCGTTACTACAGATACGCAGTATTTT. Amino acids: CASSALTSVTTDTQYF.

In this sample, this clonotype turned up a few times. The DNA is omitted, as the CDR3 cannot be located on it reliably, and the CDR3 follows TCRdb's listing. This chain links TRBV7-2 with TRBJ1-2; the table assigns TRBD1, which was not confirmed against the DNA. Germline CDR1 is SGHTA and CDR2 is FQGNSA. The length of the CDR3 is 21 amino acids, counting both ends. The CDR3 region is CASSFYICSARGPGTGGGYTF.

This clonotype has a count of ten or more. J is TRBJ2-2 and V is TRBV6-5; D could derive from TRBD1 or TRBD2 (5 bases each). The V end was cut by 6 bases, the J end by 7 bases, with 15 bases between. CDR1 is MNHEY and CDR2 is SVGAGI in the germline V gene. The CDR3 has 14 residues. Here the CDR3 DNA reads TGTGCCAGCAGAACTCCCCTGGGGGTCGGGGAGCTGTTTTTT. It encodes CASRTPLGVGELFF.

This clonotype showed up many times. As DNA, the CDR3 is TGCGCCAGCAGCTTGGCGGCTAGCGGGAGTTACGAGCAGTACTTC. Encoded protein: CASSLAASGSYEQYF. The chain links TRBV5-1 to TRBJ2-7, with 10 bases that match TRBD2. The CDR3 has 15 residues. Germline CDR1 reads SGHRS; CDR2 reads YFSETQ. With 0 bases clipped from V and 4 bases from J, the junction kept 4 bases outside the gene matches.

The sample holds many counts of this clonotype. V and J are TRBV2 and TRBJ2-5; 8 bases agree with TRBD1. The CDR3 has 13 amino acids. Germline CDR1 is SNHLY and CDR2 is FYNNEI. The junction had 3 bases not matched to a gene; V was cut back by 6 bases and J by 3 bases. CDR3 DNA sequence: TGTGCCAGCAGAAAGGACAGGGAAGAGACCCAGTACTTC. This encodes CASRKDREETQYF. The complete variable domain, with remaining parts taken from reference TRBV2 and TRBJ2-5, reads EPEVTQTPSHQVTQMGQEVILRCVPISNHLYFYWYRQILGQKVEFLVSFYNNEISEKSEIFDDQFSVERPDGSNFTLKIRSTKLEDSAMYFCASRKDREETQYFGPGTRLLVL.

This clonotype was found many times. V gene TRBV12-3 or TRBV12-4 combines with J gene TRBJ2-1; 7 bases line up with TRBD2. J lost 8 bases, V lost 3 bases, and 22 bases had no gene match. The CDR3 has 19 amino acids. Here the CDR3 DNA reads TGTGCCAGCAGTTTTCCGGCTACCCCTAGCGGAGGAGGTAGGGATGAGCAGTTCTTC. Amino acid sequence: CASSFPATPSGGGRDEQFF.

V and J are TRBV5-1 and TRBJ1-4; 9 bases agree with TRBD1. The CDR3 spans 19 residues. Trimming cost V 5 bases and J 0 bases; bases outside gene matches: 14. From germline, CDR1 is SGHRS and CDR2 YFSETQ. The CDR3 coding sequence is TGCGCCAGCAGTTCGGGGAACAGGGGGCGATTGGCAACTAATGAAAAACTGTTTTTT. It specifies CASSSGNRGRLATNEKLFF.

CDR3 coding DNA: TGTGCCAGCAGTTTATCGGACCCTAGCACAGATACGCAGTATTTT. This encodes CASSLSDPSTDTQYF. The rearrangement links TRBV27 to TRBJ2-3; the D is unclear. CDR3 size: 15 residues. Germline lookup yields CDR1 MNHEY and CDR2 SMNVEV (reference sequence). Trimming took 0 bases from V and 0 from J, leaving 7 bases between them.

This clonotype was observed many times. This sequence joins TRBV6-6 and TRBJ2-7; TRBD2 matches at 12 bases. This CDR3 contains 14 residues. V lost 4 bases and J lost 5; bases outside the gene matches: 3. Germline V lookup: CDR1 MNHNY, CDR2 SVGAGI (reference sequence). The CDR3 sequence: CASSFGLAGNEQYF. CDR3 nucleotide sequence: TGTGCCAGCAGTTTCGGACTAGCGGGAAACGAGCAGTACTTC.

This clonotype was counted at least ten times. The chain has TRBV7-9 and TRBJ1-1; 11 positions match TRBD1. Germline V gives CDR1 SEHNR, CDR2 FQNEAQ (reference sequence). The CDR3 is made up of 15 amino acids. After removal of 5 bases from V and 7 bases from J, the junction contained 9 bases not matched to a gene. The CDR3, as DNA: TGTGCCAGCAGCCTATACCGGGACAGGGGGGATGAAGCTTTCTTT. This gives the protein CASSLYRDRGDEAFF.

In this sample, this clonotype turned up many times. This chain connects TRBV9 to TRBJ2-1; tentatively, D is TRBD2 (5 bases). Trimming took off 7 bases at V and 12 bases at J, with 20 bases between the two ends. The CDR3 extends over 13 amino acids. Germline assignment: CDR1 SGDLS and CDR2 YYNGEE. The CDR3 region has the DNA TGTGCCAGCGGACGAGGTAGCGCTGCGGGGCAGTTCTTC. Translation gives CASGRGSAAGQFF. The variable domain in full, with the rest retrieved from reference TRBV9 and TRBJ2-1, is DSGVTQTPKHLITATGQRVTLRCSPRSGDLSVYWYQQSLDQGLQFLIQYYNGEERAKGNILERFSAQQFPDLHSELNLSSLELGDSALYFCASGRGSAAGQFFGPGTRLTVL.

This clonotype was observed many times. The chain has TRBV19 and TRBJ1-5, with 8 bases aligning to TRBD1. The V gene end was trimmed by 1 base and the J gene end by 6 bases; junction bases not matched to a gene: 5. The CDR3 is made up of 15 amino acids. Per germline, CDR1 LNHDA and CDR2 SQIVND (reference sequence). The CDR3 is CASSIGQGIGQPQHF. The CDR3 DNA reads as TGTGCCAGTAGTATAGGACAGGGGATCGGTCAGCCCCAGCATTTT.

The chain carries TRBV5-4 and TRBJ2-3; the D gene could be TRBD1 or TRBD2 (5 bases each). This CDR3 is 13 amino acids long. The ends were cut back, 7 bases at V and 1 base at J, with 10 bases in the middle. Germline lookup yields CDR1 SGHNT and CDR2 YYREEE (reference sequence). The CDR3 reads CASRGLGTDTQYF. The CDR3 DNA reads as TGTGCCAGCCGGGGCCTGGGCACAGATACGCAGTATTTT.

This clonotype was seen ten or more times. A junction boundary mismatches the germline segment, possibly from a read error. The chain carries TRBV7-3 and TRBJ2-3; a possible D gene is TRBD2 (5 bases). The CDR3 is 16 amino acids. The germline gives CDR1 SGHTA, CDR2 FQGTGA. The CDR3 DNA reads as TGTGCCAGCAGCTTAACCCCGCTAGCTAGCACAGATACGCATTATTTT. It yields the protein CASSLTPLASTDTHYF.

The table lists this clonotype with many counts. The chain uses TRBV7-9 and TRBJ1-2; D is possibly TRBD1 (6 bases). The CDR3 loop spans 12 amino acids. Germline V gene lookup returns CDR1 SEHNR and CDR2 FQNEAQ (reference sequence). The ends were cut back, 3 bases at V and 6 bases at J, with 8 bases in the middle. DNA of the CDR3: TGTGCCAGCAGCTTCTCAGGGGATGGCTACACCTTC. Amino acids: CASSFSGDGYTF.

This clonotype was seen ten or more times. V gene TRBV4-1 combines with J gene TRBJ2-1, with no clear D. V gave up 0 bases and J gave up 0 bases, with 9 bases separating them. Germline V gene lookup returns CDR1 MGHRA and CDR2 YSYEKL. The CDR3 runs 16 residues. For the CDR3, the DNA is TGCGCCAGCAGCCAAGATCCCAGGTTCTCCTACAATGAGCAGTTCTTC. Translating it yields CASSQDPRFSYNEQFF.

In its sample, this clonotype was seen many times. The chain is built from TRBV7-2 and TRBJ2-7; 8 nucleotides align to TRBD2. J gave up 2 bases and V 2 bases, and 5 bases lay outside the gene matches. This CDR3 is built from 15 residues. Germline values: CDR1 SGHTA, CDR2 FQGNSA. The DNA of the CDR3 is TGTGCCAGCAGCTTAATAGCGGGACCCACCTACGAGCAGTACTTC. This translates into CASSLIAGPTYEQYF.